This T cell receptor (beta chain) originates from a study of immune characterization of retroperitoneal liposarcoma. Germline V gene lookup returns CDR1 SGHNT and CDR2 YENEEA. The CDR3 has 14 residues. TCRdb called the PCR reads again in MiXCR, with one record for every CDR3 protein. The table includes over 9,500 distinct CDR3 sequences, about 50% detected once. The sample comprised tumor tissue. The receptor was isolated from a female donor with retroperitoneal liposarcoma. The chain joins TRBV11-3 to TRBJ2-5; D is ambiguous. The J call may be incorrect, as the DNA end agrees better with TRBJ2-7. The CDR3 coding sequence is TGTGCCAGCAGCCGCGGATTAAGCTCCTACGAGCAGTACTTC. This codes for CASSRGLSSYEQYF.